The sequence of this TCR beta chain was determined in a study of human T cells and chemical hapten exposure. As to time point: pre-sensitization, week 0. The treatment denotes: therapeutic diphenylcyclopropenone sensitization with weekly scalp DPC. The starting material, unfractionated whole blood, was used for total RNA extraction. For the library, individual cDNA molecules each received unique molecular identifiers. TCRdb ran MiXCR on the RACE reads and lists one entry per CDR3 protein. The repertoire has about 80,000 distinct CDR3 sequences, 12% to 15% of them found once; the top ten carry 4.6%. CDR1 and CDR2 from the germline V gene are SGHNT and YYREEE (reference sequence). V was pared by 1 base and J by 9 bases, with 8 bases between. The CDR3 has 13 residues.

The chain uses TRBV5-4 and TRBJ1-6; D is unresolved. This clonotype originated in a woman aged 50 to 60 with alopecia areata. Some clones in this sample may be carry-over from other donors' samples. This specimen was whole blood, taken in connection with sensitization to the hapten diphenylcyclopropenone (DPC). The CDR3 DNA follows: TGTGCCAGCAGCTTGTGGGTTGGTTCACCCCTCCACTTT. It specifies CASSLWVGSPLHF.